What follows are 26 T cell receptor delta chains derived from one specimen sequenced in a study of γδ T cells in repeated Plasmodium falciparum infection. TCRdb fed the multiplex PCR reads to CATT. The sample gives 85,000 to 90,000 delta-chain clones, around 1.4% of which show up once; more than 7% is in the top ten. Bulk repertoires came from Vgamma9/Vdelta2+ or Vdelta2-negative gammadelta T cells flow-sorted from PBMC. Sequencing input: gamma-delta T cells from blood. These receptors were collected from a pool of human donors (malaria-infected and uninfected, not separated).

In its sample, this clone was seen a few times. TCRdb has a much larger clone's protein, which differs at residue 3 from the translation of this DNA, likely because of a read error; what is shown is the protein translated from the DNA. V and J are TRDV2 and TRDJ1; TRDD3 aligns across 8 bases. Germline matching of the DNA provided the J gene here, since TCRdb leaves it blank. The V gene's germline CDR1 is GEAIGNYY and CDR2 EKD. The CDR3 sequence is 17 residues long. CDR3 coding DNA: TGTGCCCGTGACACCCTAGCCCGGGGGGATAACACCGATAAACTCATCTTT. It encodes CARDTLARGDNTDKLIF.

Only a few counts were recorded for this clone. A far larger clone is one base from this, pointing to a likely read error. This CDR3 is also generated by other DNA sequences in the sample. The J gene is TRDJ2, the V gene TRDV1; 7 bases are shared with TRDD3. No J gene was available from TCRdb, and it was assigned here by a germline match of the DNA. CDR3 length: 21 residues. Germline loops: CDR1 TSWWSYY, CDR2 QGS. This chain's CDR3 is CALGELSLRGWGSALTAQLFF. The CDR3 region has the DNA TGTGCTCTTGGGGAACTGTCCCTACGGGGGTGGGGGAGTGCTTTGACAGCGCAACTCTTCTTT.

This clone came up many times. The protein TCRdb lists belongs to a much larger clone and differs from this DNA's translation at residue 15, which points to a read error; the protein shown is made from the DNA. This chain connects TRDV3 to TRDJ1; D remains unclear. There are 18 residues in the CDR3. Germline loops: CDR1 TVYSNPD, CDR2 GDNSRS (reference sequence). The chain's CDR3 is CAFMDSRSAERRADRLIF. The CDR3 DNA is TGTGCCTTTATGGATTCGAGGAGCGCCGAGCGCAGGGCCGATAGACTCATCTTT.

This clone came up a few times. TCRdb's listed protein matches a much larger clone and diverges from this DNA's translation at residue 9, likely through a read error; the protein shown comes from the DNA. V usage is TRDV2 and J usage is TRDJ2, with D possibly TRDD3 on 5 matching bases. No J gene was available from TCRdb, and it was assigned here by a germline match of the DNA. Trimming left V 1 base short and J 1 base short, with 21 bases between. CDR1 GEAIGNYY and CDR2 EKD come from the germline V gene. The CDR3 covers 19 residues. The CDR3 is CACDTLDWRITNLTAQLFF. The CDR3 DNA reads TGTGCCTGTGACACTTTAGACTGGAGGATAACCAATTTGACAGCACAACTCTTCTTT.

Remarks on this clone: This sequence is one base from a far larger clone and is likely a read error. The sample holds other DNA sequences that translate to the same CDR3. The chain joins TRDV3 to TRDJ1; TRDD3 matches 7 bases. Germline V CDR1 and CDR2: TVYSNPD, GDNSRS (reference sequence). Trimming took 1 base from V and 0 from J; bases not matched to a gene: 17. The length of the CDR3 is 18 residues. The DNA for the CDR3 is TGTGCCTTTAATTGGAGCTGGGGGCTTCACTTGTACACCGATAAACTCATCTTT. Protein: CAFNWSWGLHLYTDKLIF.

In this sample, this clone turned up many times. The sample holds other DNA sequences that translate to the same CDR3. The J gene is TRDJ3, the V gene TRDV2; 10 bases map to TRDD3. The V segment lost 3 bases and the J segment 0 bases; nucleotides outside the gene matches: 7. Germline V gives CDR1 GEAIGNYY, CDR2 EKD. This CDR3 has 19 amino acids. In DNA, the CDR3 is TGTGCCTGTGACCCTTCAACTGGGGGATCCTCCTGGGACACCCGACAGATGTTTTTC. Amino acids: CACDPSTGGSSWDTRQMFF.

Remarks on this clone: TCRdb shows a much larger clone's protein in place of this DNA's translation, and the two differ at residue 11, likely through a read error; the protein shown is translated from the DNA. The chain is built from TRDV2 and TRDJ1; TRDD3 aligns across 12 bases. No J gene is reported in TCRdb; it was inferred here by comparing the DNA with germline. Per the germline V gene, CDR1 is GEAIGNYY and CDR2 is EKD. V lost 0 bases to trimming and J lost 1 base; unmatched junction nucleotides: 23. This CDR3 region has 23 residues. The CDR3 DNA sequence: TGTGCCTGTGACACCGTTGGATACCCTACCTGGGGACTGGGGGATACTATCACCGATAAACTCATCTTT. Amino acid sequence: CACDTVGYPTWGLGDTITDKLIF.

This clone was picked up a small number of times. A read error is likely here: a far larger clone is one base away. The sample contains more than one DNA sequence encoding this CDR3. This chain joins TRDV2 and TRDJ3; 8 nucleotides line up with TRDD3. The CDR3 spans 23 residues. The V and J ends lost 0 bases and 0 bases, in that order; junction bases with no gene match: 18. CDR1 GEAIGNYY and CDR2 EKD come from the germline V gene. CDR3 loop: CACDTVDLGDTFVGSWDTRQMFF. DNA of the CDR3: TGTGCCTGTGACACCGTGGACCTGGGGGACACTTTTGTGGGCTCCTGGGACACCCGACAGATGTTTTTC.

This clone was detected a few times. A read error likely explains this, since a far larger clone differs by one base. This sample also contains other DNA sequences that code for the same CDR3. This chain uses TRDV1 with TRDJ1; no firm D call. In the absence of a J gene in TCRdb, the DNA was matched to germline to assign it here. The CDR3 sequence is 17 residues long. Trimming cost V 6 bases and J 2 bases, with 22 bases left between them. Germline V gene lookup returns CDR1 TSWWSYY and CDR2 QGS. In nucleotides, the CDR3 is TGTGCTCTTGGACATCCCTTGCCGCCTAGTCCGACCGATAAACTCATCTTT. It is translated as CALGHPLPPSPTDKLIF.

Notes on this clone: A read error likely explains why the TCRdb protein, taken from a much larger clone, differs from this DNA's translation at residue 12; the protein shown is translated from the DNA. There is no J gene call, but TRDV2 is given as the V gene; TRDD3 was called by the table and not checked on the DNA. The CDR3 contains 15 residues. The germline V gene encodes CDR1 GEAIGNYY and CDR2 EKD. The CDR3 nucleotides read TGTGCCTGTGACACCGGCGGGCGGCTGGGGGGTAACCTCATCTTT. It yields the protein CACDTGGRLGGNLIF.

As regards this clone: A far larger clone is off by one base, so a read error is likely. This same CDR3 is encoded by further DNA sequences in the sample. V gene TRDV2 was called; the J gene was not; the table assigns TRDD3, which was not confirmed against the DNA. Germline V CDR1 and CDR2: GEAIGNYY, EKD. The length of the CDR3 is 17 residues. Here the CDR3 DNA reads TGTGCCTGTGATCGCCTTGGGGTGGGGTGGGACACCGATAAACTCATCTTC. This gives the protein CACDRLGVGWDTDKLIF.

About this clone: A read error is the likely source, as a far larger clone sits one nucleotide away. The same CDR3 arises from other DNA sequences in this sample as well. The chain couples TRDV1 to TRDJ1; 12 positions agree with TRDD3. The J gene comes from matching the DNA to germline here; TCRdb lacks it. This CDR3 contains 20 residues. V shed 6 bases, J shed 7 bases, and the junction held 24 bases outside the gene matches. The germline gives CDR1 TSWWSYY, CDR2 QGS. CDR3 nucleotide sequence: TGTGCTCTTGGCCACTCTACTCCCGACTGGGGGATACTCGAGGGAGGTAAACTCATCTTT. This gives the protein CALGHSTPDWGILEGGKLIF.

This clone was picked up a small number of times. A far larger clone is just one base off, so this is likely a read error. Other nucleotide sequences from this sample produce the same CDR3. V usage is TRDV1 and J usage is TRDJ1; 12 bases map to TRDD3. Germline V gene sequence: CDR1 TSWWSYY, CDR2 QGS. The length of the CDR3 is 17 residues. Here the CDR3 reads CALGEEGLLGDTIRLIF. The CDR3 nucleotides read TGTGCTCTTGGGGAAGAGGGTCTACTGGGGGATACCATAAGACTCATCTTC.

In regard to this clone: TCRdb's protein, taken from a much larger clone, differs from this DNA's translation at residue 17, likely owing to a read error; the protein displayed comes from the DNA. The chain employs TRDV1 and TRDJ1; 7 positions agree with TRDD3. Assignment of the J gene here rests on matching the DNA to germline, because TCRdb gives none. The CDR3 spans 22 residues. Losses at the gene ends were 4 bases for V and 3 bases for J; bases not matched to a gene: 29. Germline lookup yields CDR1 TSWWSYY and CDR2 QGS. As DNA, the CDR3 is TGTGCTCTTGGGGTCATACTCCGAGGGGACAGTACTGGGGATCCGTACGCCGATAAACTCATCTTT. Its translation: CALGVILRGDSTGDPYADKLIF.

On this clone: This likely traces to a read error, being one base from a far larger clone. The identical CDR3 is also encoded by other nucleotide sequences in the sample. The chain uses TRDV2 and TRDJ1; TRDD3 agrees at 11 bases. TCRdb carries no J gene annotation; the J gene was assigned here by matching the DNA with germline. The CDR3 loop spans 16 amino acids. V was pared by 3 bases and J by 6 bases, with 11 bases of the junction left unmatched. Looked up from germline, CDR1 is GEAIGNYY and CDR2 is EKD. CDR3 protein: CACDPWTTGGYNKLIF. CDR3 coding DNA: TGTGCCTGTGACCCATGGACTACTGGGGGATATAATAAACTCATCTTT.

This clone showed up just a few times. The protein TCRdb lists belongs to a much larger clone and differs from this DNA's translation at residue 19, which points to a read error; the protein shown is made from the DNA. The J gene was not called, though the V gene is TRDV1; TRDD3, as called in the table, went unchecked against the DNA. The CDR3 covers 21 residues. CDR1 is TSWWSYY, CDR2 QGS, per germline. This CDR3 is CALGESLTYMGARFLVDKPIF. The CDR3 DNA follows: TGTGCTCTTGGGGAATCTTTGACCTACATGGGGGCCCGTTTTCTAGTCGATAAACCCATCTTT.

Turning to this clone: A far larger clone is just one base off, so this is likely a read error. The sample contains more than one DNA sequence encoding this CDR3. V is TRDV1 and J is TRDJ2; D unclear. Germline matching of the DNA provided the J gene here, since TCRdb leaves it blank. Germline V gene lookup returns CDR1 TSWWSYY and CDR2 QGS. The CDR3 runs to 14 residues. As DNA, the CDR3 is TGTGCTCTTGGGGAACCTCGATTGACAGCGCAACTCTTCTTT. Translated, it gives CALGEPRLTAQLFF.

This clone was picked up many times. The chain is built from TRDV1 and TRDJ1; TRDD3 matches at 11 bases. CDR1 and CDR2 from the germline V gene are TSWWSYY and QGS. This CDR3 has 22 residues. After removal of 5 bases from V and 9 bases from J, the junction contained 32 bases not matched to a gene. The chain's CDR3 is CALGFSFLHNLHWGIWRRELIF. CDR3 DNA: TGTGCTCTTGGGTTCTCCTTCCTCCATAATCTTCACTGGGGGATATGGCGGCGGGAACTCATCTTT.

This clone was seen only a few times. This DNA translates differently at residue 25 from the TCRdb protein, which is that of a much larger clone; a read error is likely, and the protein shown is the DNA's own translation. The J gene is uncalled and the V gene is TRDV1; the D call TRDD3 from the table was never checked on the DNA. The CDR3 length is 26 residues. The germline CDR1 and CDR2 sequences are TSWWSYY and QGS. CDR3 coding DNA: TGTGCTCTTGGGGAACTGGGGAGGGGCCTTCCCACGCCCTGGGGGAGAAACCTGATGTACACCGATAAACTCACCTTT. Translated, it gives CALGELGRGLPTPWGRNLMYTDKLTF.

This clone was picked up a small number of times. The TCRdb protein comes from a much larger clone and disagrees with this DNA's translation at residue 10, likely due to a read error; the protein given here is derived from the DNA. The chain recombines TRDV1 with TRDJ1, with unresolved D. Trimming took 1 base from V and 11 from J, leaving 14 bases between them. Germline V gene lookup returns CDR1 TSWWSYY and CDR2 QGS. This CDR3 comprises 13 residues. The CDR3 DNA follows: TGTGCTCTTGGGGAACCCCAAAGGATTAACCTCATCTTT. This translates into CALGEPQRINLIF.

About this clone: TCRdb pairs this DNA with a much larger clone's protein that differs at residue 8, likely a read error; the protein shown was translated from the DNA. This chain joins TRDV1 and TRDJ1; 8 nucleotides agree with TRDD3. Germline V lookup: CDR1 TSWWSYY, CDR2 QGS. The CDR3 runs to 17 residues. Unmatched junction bases numbered 12, after V lost 0 bases and J lost 6 bases. CDR3 amino acids: CALGELGAWDTRHKLIF. DNA for the CDR3: TGTGCTCTTGGGGAACTAGGGGCCTGGGATACGCGTCATAAACTCATCTTT.

V gene TRDV1 combines with J gene TRDJ1; D is tentatively TRDD2 or TRDD3 (5 bases each). As TCRdb names no J gene, one was assigned here on the basis of a DNA match to germline. The CDR3 contains 18 residues. From germline, CDR1 is TSWWSYY and CDR2 QGS. Deletions cut 0 bases from V and 3 bases from J, with 20 bases between. The CDR3, as DNA: TGTGCTCTTGGGGAACTGAACCTACAGGGGGTTGGCCCCGATAAACTCATCTTT. Its translation: CALGELNLQGVGPDKLIF.

This clone has at least ten counts. The V and J genes are TRDV1 and TRDJ2; 13 nucleotides line up with TRDD3. Losses at the gene ends were 3 bases for V and 4 bases for J; bases not matched to a gene: 35. The CDR3 sequence is 27 residues long. CDR1 and CDR2 from the germline V gene are TSWWSYY and QGS. The CDR3 coding sequence is TGTGCTCTTGGGGACCCTGCCTCCCCCTTTTACTGGGGGATACGCTGGTACCTCGTCCTGGAGACAGCACAACTCTTCTTT. Its protein product is CALGDPASPFYWGIRWYLVLETAQLFF.

Relative to its sample, this clone is medium-sized (0.01 to 0.1%). This rearrangement joins TRDV2 to TRDJ1; the match to TRDD3 covers 7 bases. V lost 1 base to trimming and J lost 1 base; unmatched junction nucleotides: 5. The V gene's germline CDR1 is GEAIGNYY and CDR2 EKD. This CDR3 has 15 residues. CDR3 DNA sequence: TGTGCCTGTGACACTCTGGGGGCTTCCACCGATAAACTCATCTTT. It codes for CACDTLGASTDKLIF.

With respect to this clone: Since a far larger clone is one base different, this is likely a read error. Other DNA sequences in this specimen translate into the identical CDR3. This sequence joins TRDV1 and TRDJ1, with D perhaps TRDD3 (5 bases). This CDR3 contains 12 residues. Germline lookup yields CDR1 TSWWSYY and CDR2 QGS. CDR3 amino acids: CALGEYTDKLIF. The CDR3 DNA follows: TGTGCTCTCGGGGAATACACCGATAAACTCATCTTT.

Note on this clone: This DNA's translation differs at residue 16 from TCRdb's protein, which comes from a much larger clone; a read error is likely, and the protein shown is translated from the DNA. The gene calls are TRDV1 and TRDJ1; TRDD3 matches 13 bases. TCRdb carries no J gene annotation; the J gene was assigned here by matching the DNA with germline. Trimming at V came to 0 bases and at J to 3 bases, leaving 16 bases not matched to a gene. CDR3 length: 21 residues. CDR1 is TSWWSYY and CDR2 is QGS in the germline V gene. CDR3 coding DNA: TGTGCTCTTGGGGAACTAAAGCTTTCCTGGGACTGGGGGATACGCCCCGATAAACTCATCTTT. Encoded protein: CALGELKLSWDWGIRPDKLIF.